The 30 T cell receptor beta chains reported below all come from one sample, sequenced in a study of PD-1 blockade in classical Hodgkin lymphoma. Some clones are missing from TCRdb's copy, which holds only in-frame ones; the method was immunoSEQ multiplex PCR. There are around 92,000 clones in the sample; 83% occur only once, and 15% to 20% lies in the top ten. Sample time point: cycle 4 day 1 (C4D1), after about 6 weeks of nivolumab. Autologous stem cell transplantation was followed by relapse in every patient, and brentuximab vedotin exposure varied. Sequenced material: peripheral blood mononuclear cells (PBMCs), taken before the fourth cycle of nivolumab. All receptors derive from a human donor with classical Hodgkin lymphoma.

The chain carries TRBV5-1 and TRBJ1-3; 9 bases align to TRBD1. Germline CDR1 reads SGHRS; CDR2 reads YFSETQ. V shed 4 bases, J shed 2 bases, and the junction held 10 bases outside the gene matches. The CDR3 is made up of 17 amino acids. As DNA, the CDR3 is TGCGCCAGCAGCACCGGGACAGGGAGAGGTCCTGGAAACACCATATATTTT. Protein sequence: CASSTGTGRGPGNTIYF. The full variable domain, rest sourced from reference TRBV5-1 and TRBJ1-3, is KAGVTQTPRYLIKTRGQQVTLSCSPISGHRSVSWYQQTPGQGLQFLFEYFSETQRNKGNFPGRFSGRQFSNSRSEMNVSTLELGDSALYLCASSTGTGRGPGNTIYFGEGSWLTVV.

The rearrangement uses TRBV11-2 and TRBJ1-3; 9 bases agree with TRBD1. Germline values: CDR1 SGHAT, CDR2 FQNNGV. The CDR3 length is 15 residues. The junction had 6 bases not matched to a gene; V was cut back by 5 bases and J by 4 bases. The CDR3 nucleotides are TGTGCCAGCAGCCGACCGGGACAGGGCGGAAACACCATATATTTT. Its translation is CASSRPGQGGNTIYF.

The V and J genes are TRBV14 and TRBJ1-4; D is perhaps TRBD1 (5 bases). V was pared by 4 bases and J by 7 bases, with 13 bases between. The CDR3 totals 14 residues. Germline V CDR1 and CDR2: SGHDN, FVKESK. CDR3 DNA: TGTGCCAGCAGCCGGCGGGGGTATGCTGAAAAACTGTTTTTT. Translating it yields CASSRRGYAEKLFF.

The chain joins TRBV11-2 to TRBJ1-2; 10 bases are a match to TRBD1. The CDR3 totals 16 residues. Germline V gives CDR1 SGHAT, CDR2 FQNNGV. After removal of 5 bases from V and 4 bases from J, the junction contained 10 bases not matched to a gene. CDR3: CASSPARGQGSYGYTF. For the CDR3, the DNA is TGTGCCAGCAGCCCAGCAAGGGGACAGGGGAGCTATGGCTACACCTTC.

The chain couples TRBV13 to TRBJ1-1; 7 positions match TRBD1. This CDR3 has 12 amino acids. Germline lookup yields CDR1 PRHDT and CDR2 FYEKMQ (reference sequence). After removal of 3 bases from V and 11 bases from J, the junction contained 6 bases not matched to a gene. CDR3 nucleotide sequence: TGTGCCAGCAGCTTGTGGACAGGTGGGGCTTTCTTT. It is translated as CASSLWTGGAFF.

V usage is TRBV29-1 and J usage is TRBJ2-1; D is undetermined. The germline V gene has CDR1 SQVTM and CDR2 ANQGSEA. This CDR3 comprises 12 residues. V was trimmed by 6 bases and J by 2 bases, leaving 8 bases between them. The CDR3 nucleotides read TGCAGCGTCCGCGCTGCCTACAATGAGCAGTTCTTC. It codes for CSVRAAYNEQFF.

This clone is a singleton in its sample. This chain uses TRBV6-4 with TRBJ1-1; a weak D match, TRBD1 (5 bases). Germline V gene data show CDR1 as MRHNA and CDR2 as SNTAGT. The CDR3 length is 13 residues. V dropped 6 bases and J dropped 3 bases, with 11 bases sitting between them. The CDR3 bases are TGTGCCAGCAGACTCGGACAATACACTGAAGCTTTCTTT. As protein: CASRLGQYTEAFF.

The J gene is TRBJ1-2, the V gene TRBV5-4; D gene ambiguous. V lost 4 bases, J lost 8 bases, and 21 bases lay in between. CDR3 length: 15 amino acids. CDR1 SGHNT and CDR2 YYREEE come from the germline V gene (reference sequence). CDR3 nucleotide sequence: TGTGCCAGCAGCCCGCGGTCCATGTCAACCTTGGGCTACACCTTC. Its protein is CASSPRSMSTLGYTF.

The V call is TRBV10-3, the J call TRBJ1-2; possible D gene TRBD1, 6 bases. The V gene lost 6 bases and the J gene lost 1 base, with 15 bases spanning the gap. Germline V gene lookup returns CDR1 ENHRY and CDR2 SYGVKD. CDR3 size: 15 residues. CDR3: CAISTGTSFNYGYTF. The CDR3 DNA reads TGTGCCATCAGCACCGGGACAAGTTTTAACTATGGCTACACCTTC.

CDR3 sequence reads: CSVKAGSSYNEQFF. The CDR3 DNA sequence: TGCAGCGTAAAAGCGGGCTCCTCCTACAATGAGCAGTTCTTC. The gene calls are TRBV29-1 and TRBJ2-1, with D perhaps TRBD2 (6 bases). Germline V CDR1 and CDR2: SQVTM, ANQGSEA. This CDR3 comprises 14 residues. V was cut by 6 bases and J by 0 bases, with 12 bases left in between.

The chain carries TRBV5-1 and TRBJ2-1, with D perhaps TRBD2 (5 bases). V lost 4 bases and J lost 5, with 13 bases in between. The CDR3 totals 14 residues. Germline V gene data show CDR1 as SGHRS and CDR2 as YFSETQ. The CDR3 DNA is TGCGCCAGCAGCCTAGCTGGACGGAACAATGAGCAGTTCTTC. Protein sequence: CASSLAGRNNEQFF.

The chain couples TRBV6-6 to TRBJ1-1; D is possibly TRBD1 (5 bases). Looked up from germline, CDR1 is MNHNY and CDR2 is SVGAGI (reference sequence). This CDR3 region has 15 residues. Trimming took off 2 bases at V and 7 bases at J, with 17 bases between the two ends. The CDR3: CASSYRHSGRSEAFF. CDR3 bases: TGTGCCAGCAGTTACCGGCATTCAGGGAGAAGTGAAGCTTTCTTT.

The chain has TRBV5-4 and TRBJ1-1, with D uncertain. This CDR3 contains 12 residues. Trimming cost V 4 bases and J 8 bases, with 12 bases left between them. CDR1 and CDR2 (germline): SGHNT, YYREEE (reference sequence). This CDR3 reads CASSKVGLEAFF. In nucleotides, the CDR3 is TGTGCCAGCAGCAAGGTCGGCCTAGAAGCTTTCTTT.

The gene calls are TRBV21-1 and TRBJ2-3. TRBV21-1 is shown as a pseudogene. The CDR3 is 14 residues long. This chain's CDR3 is CASSTRDRADTQYF. The DNA for the CDR3 is TGTGCCAGCAGCACGAGGGACCGCGCAGATACGCAGTATTTT.

Of note for this clone: The junction does not match germline at one end; this may be a read error. The gene calls are TRBV11-2 and TRBJ1-3, with TRBD1 as a possible D gene (5 bases). Germline lookup yields CDR1 SGHAT and CDR2 FQNNGV. The CDR3 is 12 residues long. The CDR3 nucleotides are TGTGCCAGCAGCTTTGCAGGGATCCCCATAGGCTTT. Amino acids: CASSFAGIPIGF.

The genes are TRBV11-2 and TRBJ2-3, with D possibly matching TRBD2 (6 bases). Trimming took 5 bases from V and 3 from J, leaving 18 bases between them. Germline lookup yields CDR1 SGHAT and CDR2 FQNNGV. The CDR3 contains 16 residues. DNA of the CDR3: TGTGCCAGCAGCCCAAGGGGTGGAGGGAGGACAGATACGCAGTATTTT. As protein: CASSPRGGGRTDTQYF.

This rearrangement joins TRBV10-1 to TRBJ2-3, with 10 bases matching TRBD2. Germline V gene lookup returns CDR1 WNHNN and CDR2 SYGVQD (reference sequence). The CDR3 extends over 17 amino acids. V shed 1 base and J 4 bases; nucleotides not matched to a gene: 8. CDR3 DNA sequence: TGCGCCAGCAGTGAGTTACCTCTAGCGGGAGCCCCAGATACGCAGTATTTT. This sequence encodes CASSELPLAGAPDTQYF.

The chain combines TRBV7-9 with TRBJ1-2, with TRBD1 identical over 9 bases. Germline lookup yields CDR1 SEHNR and CDR2 FQNEAQ (reference sequence). The CDR3 consists of 12 residues. Losses at the gene ends were 5 bases for V and 7 bases for J; bases not matched to a gene: 2. CDR3 protein: CASSPQGAGYTF. The CDR3, as DNA: TGTGCCAGCAGCCCACAGGGGGCTGGCTACACCTTC. The variable domain in full, with the rest retrieved from reference TRBV7-9 and TRBJ1-2, is DTGVSQNPRHKITKRGQNVTFRCDPISEHNRLYWYRQTLGQGPEFLTYFQNEAQLEKSRLLSDRFSAERPKGSFSTLEIQRTEQGDSAMYLCASSPQGAGYTFGSGTRLTVV.

The chain couples TRBV12-5 to TRBJ1-3; tentatively, D is TRBD1 (6 bases). V was cut by 0 bases and J by 4 bases, with 25 bases left in between. Germline V gene data show CDR1 as LGHNT and CDR2 as FRNRAP. The CDR3 spans 20 residues. CDR3 nucleotide sequence: TGTGCTAGTGGTTTGGTAGGACGGACAGCGGCCTATCGGGCCGGAAACACCATATATTTT. It codes for CASGLVGRTAAYRAGNTIYF. The variable domain in full, with the rest retrieved from reference TRBV12-5 and TRBJ1-3, is DARVTQTPRHKVTEMGQEVTMRCQPILGHNTVFWYRQTMMQGLELLAYFRNRAPLDDSGMPKDRFSAEMPDATLATLKIQPSEPRDSAVYFCASGLVGRTAAYRAGNTIYFGEGSWLTVV.

This chain joins TRBV27 and TRBJ1-5; D is unclear. In germline, CDR1 is MNHEY, CDR2 SMNVEV (reference sequence). The CDR3 spans 14 residues. The germline V and J ends were trimmed by 4 bases and 2 bases, with 9 bases remaining between them. The CDR3 reads CASSSGKGNQPQHF. The CDR3 DNA reads TGTGCCAGCAGTTCAGGAAAGGGCAATCAGCCCCAGCATTTT.

This clone occurred many times. The V and J genes are TRBV7-2 and TRBJ1-2; 8 positions agree with TRBD1. CDR3 length: 16 amino acids. J was trimmed by 7 bases and V by 5 bases; bases with no gene match: 15. The germline CDR1 and CDR2 sequences are SGHTA and FQGNSA. CDR3 amino acids: CASSPVSGQGGFGYTF. Written as DNA, the CDR3 is TGTGCCAGCAGCCCCGTCAGTGGACAGGGAGGATTTGGCTACACCTTC.

About this clone itself: At the DNA level, this CDR3 is encoded by other sequences in the same sample as well. The gene calls are TRBV6-1 and TRBJ2-2, with D unclear. The V and J ends lost 6 bases and 0 bases respectively, with 2 bases between them. Germline loops: CDR1 MNHNS, CDR2 SASEGT. CDR3 size: 12 residues. The CDR3 DNA follows: TGTGCCAGCAGGACGAACACCGGGGAGCTGTTTTTT. It translates to CASRTNTGELFF.

The chain recombines TRBV2 with TRBJ2-5, with TRBD2 matching 11 bases. Unmatched junction bases numbered 2, after V lost 4 bases and J lost 1 base. The CDR3 has 15 residues. Germline V gives CDR1 SNHLY, CDR2 FYNNEI. CDR3 coding DNA: TGTGCCAGCAGTGGACTAGCGGGAACCCAAGAGACCCAGTACTTC. Translation gives CASSGLAGTQETQYF.

V usage is TRBV7-8 and J usage is TRBJ1-1; tentatively, D is TRBD1 (5 bases). The CDR3 totals 14 residues. Trimming stripped 3 bases from V and 2 bases from J, with 10 bases between. CDR1 is SGHVS and CDR2 is FQNEAQ in the germline V gene. DNA for the CDR3: TGTGCCAGCAGCTTGGGGGTTGCAAACACTGAAGCTTTCTTT. Translating it yields CASSLGVANTEAFF.

The gene calls are TRBV5-6 and TRBJ2-7; tentative D call: TRBD1 (6 bases). Germline V CDR1 and CDR2: SGHDT, YYEEEE. The CDR3 runs 14 residues. The V end was cut by 4 bases, the J end by 4 bases, with 15 bases between. CDR3 bases: TGTGCCAGCAGCACACCGGGACAACAATACGAGCAGTACTTC. Translation gives CASSTPGQQYEQYF.

The chain uses TRBV10-3 and TRBJ1-5; TRBD1 aligns across 12 bases. CDR3 length equals 15 residues. After removal of 2 bases from V and 7 bases from J, the junction contained 3 bases not matched to a gene. CDR1 is ENHRY, CDR2 SYGVKD, per germline. The CDR3 DNA reads TGTGCCATCAGTGAGGGGACAGGGGGCGCACAGCCCCAGCATTTT. This translates into CAISEGTGGAQPQHF.

This chain links TRBV7-6 with TRBJ2-7; no definite D call. The CDR3 has 13 residues. In germline, CDR1 is SGHVS, CDR2 FNYEAQ. V lost 3 bases and J 5 bases, leaving 11 bases between the germline ends. CDR3 sequence: CASSFAYGDEQYF. As DNA, the CDR3 is TGTGCCAGCAGCTTCGCATACGGCGACGAGCAGTACTTC.

A single count supports this clone. This chain uses TRBV6-5 with TRBJ2-7; 9 positions agree with TRBD1. This CDR3 is built from 14 residues. Germline V CDR1 and CDR2: MNHEY, SVGAGI. V lost 6 bases and J lost 5; bases outside the gene matches: 8. The CDR3 DNA sequence: TGTGCCAGCAGAAAGGGACAGGGTAACCACGAGCAGTACTTC. Amino acid sequence: CASRKGQGNHEQYF.

This sequence joins TRBV25-1 and TRBJ1-1; TRBD1 matches at 9 bases. The CDR3 consists of 15 residues. Looked up from germline, CDR1 is MGHDK and CDR2 is SYGVNS. Trimming took 4 bases from V and 1 from J; bases not matched to a gene: 4. Here the CDR3 reads CASSAMDRGNTEAFF. The DNA for the CDR3 is TGTGCCAGCAGTGCTATGGACAGGGGGAACACTGAAGCTTTCTTT.

This chain joins TRBV19 and TRBJ2-7; D is undetermined. CDR1 and CDR2 from the germline V gene are LNHDA and SQIVND (reference sequence). There are 15 residues in the CDR3. The germline V and J ends were trimmed by 0 bases and 3 bases, with 12 bases remaining between them. Here the CDR3 DNA reads TGTGCCAGTAGTATAGACTGGCGGCCAAGCTACGAGCAGTACTTC. Encoded protein: CASSIDWRPSYEQYF.